This note documents a single T cell receptor (beta chain) sequence. This specimen belongs to a study of OX40 agonist ivuxolimab in advanced cancers. Germline assignment: CDR1 SQVTM and CDR2 ANQGSEA. Trimming took off 6 bases at V and 0 bases at J, with 12 bases between the two ends. The CDR3 runs to 13 residues. Clones were read by immunoSEQ multiplex PCR, and TCRdb kept only the in-frame ones, dropping some. The sample holds 70,000 to 95,000 clones, less than 95% seen once. The rearrangement joins TRBV29-1 to TRBJ2-7, with D perhaps matching TRBD2 (7 bases). The sample was CD4+ or CD8+ T cells sorted from blood, taken in a trial of the OX40 agonist ivuxolimab. This TCR was sampled from an adult with an advanced solid tumor such as melanoma, head and neck, liver or kidney cancer. The CDR3 DNA reads TGCAGCGTCGAGGGGGGGGACTCCTACGAGCAGTACTTC. It codes for CSVEGGDSYEQYF.